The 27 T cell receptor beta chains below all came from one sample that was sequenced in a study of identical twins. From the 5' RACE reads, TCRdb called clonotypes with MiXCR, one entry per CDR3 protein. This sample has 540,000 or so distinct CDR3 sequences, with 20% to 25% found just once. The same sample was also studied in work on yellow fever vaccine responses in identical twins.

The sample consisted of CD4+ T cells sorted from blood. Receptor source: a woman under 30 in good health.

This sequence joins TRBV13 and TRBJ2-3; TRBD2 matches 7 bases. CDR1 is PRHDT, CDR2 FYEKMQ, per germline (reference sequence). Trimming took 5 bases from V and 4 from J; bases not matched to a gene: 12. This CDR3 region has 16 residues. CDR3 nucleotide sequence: TGTGCCAGCAGCCCCCGGGGGGAGCGTGTGGCAGATACGCAGTATTTT. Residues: CASSPRGERVADTQYF.

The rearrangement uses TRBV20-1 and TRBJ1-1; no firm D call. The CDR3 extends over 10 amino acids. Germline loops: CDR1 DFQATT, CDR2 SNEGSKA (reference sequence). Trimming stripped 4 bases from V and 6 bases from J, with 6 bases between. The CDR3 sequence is CSANIAEAFF. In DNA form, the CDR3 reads TGCAGTGCTAACATTGCTGAAGCTTTCTTT.

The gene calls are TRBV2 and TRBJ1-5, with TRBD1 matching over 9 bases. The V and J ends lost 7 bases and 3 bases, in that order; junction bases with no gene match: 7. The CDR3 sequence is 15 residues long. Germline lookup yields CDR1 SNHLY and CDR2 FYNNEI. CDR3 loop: CASKTGTGNNQPQHF. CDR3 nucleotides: TGTGCCAGCAAAACCGGGACAGGGAACAATCAGCCCCAGCATTTT. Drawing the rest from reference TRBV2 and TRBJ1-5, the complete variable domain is EPEVTQTPSHQVTQMGQEVILRCVPISNHLYFYWYRQILGQKVEFLVSFYNNEISEKSEIFDDQFSVERPDGSNFTLKIRSTKLEDSAMYFCASKTGTGNNQPQHFGDGTRLSIL.

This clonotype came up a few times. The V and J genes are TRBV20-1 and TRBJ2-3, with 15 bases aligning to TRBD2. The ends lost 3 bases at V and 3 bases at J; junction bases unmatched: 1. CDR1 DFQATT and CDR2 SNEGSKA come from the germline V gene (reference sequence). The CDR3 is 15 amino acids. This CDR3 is CSARGLAGGTDTQYF. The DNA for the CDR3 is TGCAGTGCTAGGGGACTAGCGGGGGGAACAGATACGCAGTATTTT.

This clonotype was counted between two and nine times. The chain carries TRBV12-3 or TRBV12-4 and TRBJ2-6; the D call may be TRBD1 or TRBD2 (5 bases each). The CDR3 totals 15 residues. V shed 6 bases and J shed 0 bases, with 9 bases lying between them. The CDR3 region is CASSPGTSGANVLTF. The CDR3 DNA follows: TGTGCCAGCAGCCCAGGGACCTCTGGGGCCAACGTCCTGACTTTC.

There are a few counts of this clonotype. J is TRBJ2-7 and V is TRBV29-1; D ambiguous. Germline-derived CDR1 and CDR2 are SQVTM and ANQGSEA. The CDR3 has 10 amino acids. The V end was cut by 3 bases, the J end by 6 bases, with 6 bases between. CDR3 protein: CSVEVGEQYF. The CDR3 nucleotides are TGCAGCGTTGAGGTCGGCGAGCAGTACTTC.

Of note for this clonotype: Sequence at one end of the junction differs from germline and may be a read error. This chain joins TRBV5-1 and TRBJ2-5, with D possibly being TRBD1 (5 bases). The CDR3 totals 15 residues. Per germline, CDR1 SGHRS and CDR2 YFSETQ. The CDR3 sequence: CASSLAGQGQGTQYF. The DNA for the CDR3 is TGCGCCAGCAGCTTGGCCGGCCAGGGTCAAGGGACCCAGTACTTC.

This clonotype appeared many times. The CDR3 loop reads CASSLRAGETQYF. The CDR3 nucleotides are TGTGCCAGCAGTTTGAGGGCGGGCGAGACCCAGTACTTC. This chain uses TRBV12-3 or TRBV12-4 with TRBJ2-5; D possibly corresponds to TRBD2 (5 bases). This CDR3 spans 13 amino acids. V was shortened by 3 bases and J by 5 bases, with 10 bases between the two germline ends.

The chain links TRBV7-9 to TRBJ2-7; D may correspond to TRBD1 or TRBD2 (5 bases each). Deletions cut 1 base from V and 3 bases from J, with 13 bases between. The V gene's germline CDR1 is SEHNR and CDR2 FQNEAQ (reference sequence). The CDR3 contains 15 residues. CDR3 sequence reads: CASSLGGEIGYEQYV. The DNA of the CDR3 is TGTGCCAGCAGCTTAGGAGGGGAAATAGGCTACGAGCAGTACGTC.

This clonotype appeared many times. The CDR3 DNA reads TGTGCCAGCAGCGGACTTTCCCCTTACACTGAAGCTTTCTTT. It yields the protein CASSGLSPYTEAFF. This chain links TRBV6-2 or TRBV6-3 with TRBJ1-1; unclear D gene. This CDR3 has 14 residues. Looked up from germline, CDR1 is MNHEY and CDR2 is SVGEGT. V was shortened by 6 bases and J by 3 bases, with 14 bases between the two germline ends.

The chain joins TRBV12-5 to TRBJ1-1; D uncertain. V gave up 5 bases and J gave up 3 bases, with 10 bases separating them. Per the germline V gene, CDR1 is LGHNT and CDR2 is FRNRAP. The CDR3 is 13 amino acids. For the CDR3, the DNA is TGTGCTAGTGGTCCGGGAACAGACACTGAAGCTTTCTTT. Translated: CASGPGTDTEAFF.

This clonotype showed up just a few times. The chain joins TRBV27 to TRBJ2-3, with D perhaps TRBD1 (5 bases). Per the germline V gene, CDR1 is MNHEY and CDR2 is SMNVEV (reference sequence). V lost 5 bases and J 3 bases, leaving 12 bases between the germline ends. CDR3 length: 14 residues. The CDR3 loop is CASSTRTRTDTQYF. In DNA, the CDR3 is TGTGCCAGCAGTACTCGGACACGAACAGATACGCAGTATTTT.

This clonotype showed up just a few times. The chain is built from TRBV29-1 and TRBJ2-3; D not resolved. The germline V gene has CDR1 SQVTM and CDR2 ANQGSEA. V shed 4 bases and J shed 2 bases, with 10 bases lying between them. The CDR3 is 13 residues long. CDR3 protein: CSVGSVSTDTQYF. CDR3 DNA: TGCAGCGTTGGCTCGGTTTCCACAGATACGCAGTATTTT.

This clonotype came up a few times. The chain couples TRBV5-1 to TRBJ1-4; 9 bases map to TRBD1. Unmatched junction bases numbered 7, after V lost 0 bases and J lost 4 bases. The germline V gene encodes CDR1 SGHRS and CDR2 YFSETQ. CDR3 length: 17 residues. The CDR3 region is CASSLAGTGSGNEKLFF. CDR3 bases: TGCGCCAGCAGCTTGGCCGGGACAGGGTCCGGTAATGAAAAACTGTTTTTT.

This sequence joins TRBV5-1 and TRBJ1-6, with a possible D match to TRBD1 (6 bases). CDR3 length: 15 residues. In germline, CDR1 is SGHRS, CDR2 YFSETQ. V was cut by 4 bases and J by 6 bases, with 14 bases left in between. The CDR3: CASSLNRAPNSPLHF. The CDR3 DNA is TGCGCCAGCAGCCTAAACAGGGCCCCTAATTCACCCCTCCACTTT.

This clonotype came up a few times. The CDR3 nucleotides are TGTGCCAGCAGCCAAGAGGTTCCTAGCGGGGGCCTCAGCTCCTACAATGAGCAGTTCTTC. Protein sequence: CASSQEVPSGGLSSYNEQFF. This chain connects TRBV3-1 to TRBJ2-1; 10 positions match TRBD2. Trimming at V came to 0 bases and at J to 0 bases, leaving 11 bases not matched to a gene. Germline CDR1 LGHDT, CDR2 YNNKEL (reference sequence). CDR3 length equals 20 residues.

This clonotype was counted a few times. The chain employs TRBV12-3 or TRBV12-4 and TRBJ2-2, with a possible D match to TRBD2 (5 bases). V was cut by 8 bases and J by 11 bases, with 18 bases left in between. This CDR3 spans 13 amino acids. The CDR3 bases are TGTGCCAGCGAACGGGATACTCCGCGAGAGCTGTTTTTT. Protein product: CASERDTPRELFF.

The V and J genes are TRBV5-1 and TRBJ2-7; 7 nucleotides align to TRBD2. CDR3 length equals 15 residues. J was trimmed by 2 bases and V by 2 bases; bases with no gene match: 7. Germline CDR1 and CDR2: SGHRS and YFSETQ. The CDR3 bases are TGCGCCAGCAGCTTACCTAGCGGAGGGGCCTACGAGCAGTACTTC. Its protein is CASSLPSGGAYEQYF.

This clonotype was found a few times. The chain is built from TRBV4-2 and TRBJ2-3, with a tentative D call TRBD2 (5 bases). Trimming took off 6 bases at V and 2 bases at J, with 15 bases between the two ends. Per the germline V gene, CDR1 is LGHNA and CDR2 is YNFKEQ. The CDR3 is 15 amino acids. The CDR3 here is CASSREEAPTDTQYF. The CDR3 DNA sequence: TGTGCCAGCAGTCGTGAGGAGGCCCCCACAGATACGCAGTATTTT.

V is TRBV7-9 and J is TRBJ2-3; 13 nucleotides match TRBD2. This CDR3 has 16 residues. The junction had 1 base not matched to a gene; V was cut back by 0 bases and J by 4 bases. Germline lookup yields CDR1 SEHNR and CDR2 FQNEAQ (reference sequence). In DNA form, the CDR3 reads TGTGCCAGCAGCTTAGCCGGACTAGCGGGAGCAGATACGCAGTATTTT. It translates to CASSLAGLAGADTQYF. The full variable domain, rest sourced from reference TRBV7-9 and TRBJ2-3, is DTGVSQNPRHKITKRGQNVTFRCDPISEHNRLYWYRQTLGQGPEFLTYFQNEAQLEKSRLLSDRFSAERPKGSFSTLEIQRTEQGDSAMYLCASSLAGLAGADTQYFGPGTRLTVL.

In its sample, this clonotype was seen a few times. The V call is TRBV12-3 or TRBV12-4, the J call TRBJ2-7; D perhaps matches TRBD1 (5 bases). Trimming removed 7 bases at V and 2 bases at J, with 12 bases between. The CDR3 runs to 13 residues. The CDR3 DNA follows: TGTGCCAGCACCCAGGGCAGCCCCTACGAGCAGTACTTC. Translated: CASTQGSPYEQYF.

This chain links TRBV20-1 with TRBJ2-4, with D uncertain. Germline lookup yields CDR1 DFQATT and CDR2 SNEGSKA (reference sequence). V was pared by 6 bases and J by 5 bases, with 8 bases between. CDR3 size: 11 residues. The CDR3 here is CSAPFQNIQYF. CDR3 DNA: TGCAGTGCCCCCTTTCAAAACATTCAGTACTTC.

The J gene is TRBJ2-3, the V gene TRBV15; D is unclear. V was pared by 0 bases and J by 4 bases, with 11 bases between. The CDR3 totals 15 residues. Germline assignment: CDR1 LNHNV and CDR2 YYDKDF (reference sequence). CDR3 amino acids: CATSREYSVPDTQYF. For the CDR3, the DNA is TGTGCCACCAGCAGAGAGTACAGCGTCCCAGATACGCAGTATTTT.

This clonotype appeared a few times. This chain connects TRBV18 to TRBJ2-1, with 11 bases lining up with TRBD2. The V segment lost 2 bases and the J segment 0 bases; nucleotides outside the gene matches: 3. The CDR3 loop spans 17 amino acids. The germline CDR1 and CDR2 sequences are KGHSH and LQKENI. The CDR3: CASSPAGLADSYNEQFF. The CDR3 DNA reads TGTGCCAGCTCACCAGCGGGACTAGCGGACTCCTACAATGAGCAGTTCTTC.

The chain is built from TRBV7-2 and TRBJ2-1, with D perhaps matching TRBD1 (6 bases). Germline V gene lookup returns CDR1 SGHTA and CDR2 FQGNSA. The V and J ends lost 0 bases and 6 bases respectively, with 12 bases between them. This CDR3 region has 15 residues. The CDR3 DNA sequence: TGTGCCAGCAGCTTAGCGTGGGGGCCCTCCAATGAGCAGTTCTTC. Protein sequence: CASSLAWGPSNEQFF.

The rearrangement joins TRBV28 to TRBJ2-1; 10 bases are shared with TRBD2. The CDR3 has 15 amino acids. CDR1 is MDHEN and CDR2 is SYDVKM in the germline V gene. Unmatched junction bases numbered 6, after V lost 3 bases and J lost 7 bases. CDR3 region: CASSLWLAGVNEQFF. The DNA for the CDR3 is TGTGCCAGCAGTTTGTGGCTAGCGGGGGTAAATGAGCAGTTCTTC. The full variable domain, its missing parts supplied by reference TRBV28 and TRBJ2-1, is DVKVTQSSRYLVKRTGEKVFLECVQDMDHENMFWYRQDPGLGLRLIYFSYDVKMKEKGDIPEGYSVSREKKERFSLILESASTNQTSMYLCASSLWLAGVNEQFFGPGTRLTVL.

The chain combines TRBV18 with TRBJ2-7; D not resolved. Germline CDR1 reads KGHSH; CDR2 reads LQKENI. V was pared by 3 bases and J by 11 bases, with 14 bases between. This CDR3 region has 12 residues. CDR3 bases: TGTGCCAGCTCACCCTCGGCACTGGAGAAGTACTTC. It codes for CASSPSALEKYF. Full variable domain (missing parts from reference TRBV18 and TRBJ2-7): NAGVMQNPRHLVRRRGQEARLRCSPMKGHSHVYWYRQLPEEGLKFMVYLQKENIIDESGMPKERFSAEFPKEGPSILRIQQVVRGDSAAYFCASSPSALEKYFGPGTRLTVT.